The entry below describes one T cell receptor beta chain. It has no known antigen specificity. Being one base from a much bigger clone, this may be a read error. The germline V gene gives CDR1 as MNHEY and CDR2 as SVGAGI. Trimming at the junction amounts to 7 bases on V and 7 bases on J, and the germline ends lie 14 bases apart. Including cysteine and phenylalanine, the CDR3 has 14 amino acids. Only CDR3 DNA remains: 42 bases, in frame from the first base. This record belongs to a study of tumor and adjacent non-tumor tissue in lung cancer (dated by TCRdb to 2016 to 2018). Turning to the overall study: The cohort included some twelve adenocarcinoma, 2 squamous cell carcinoma and 1 small cell lung cancer patients. Using bulk TCRbeta repertoires from 15 lung cancer patients, the study set lung tumor tissue side by side with matched distant non-tumor lung tissue. Among the roughly 15 patients, ages ranged from roughly 31 to 76 years, some ten were men and 5 were women, and disease was TNM stage I to III. For each patient, one tumor sample and one normal lung sample were taken, giving under 35 paired specimens that underwent TCRbeta CDR3 sequencing. In total, sequencing yielded under 150 million productive TCRbeta reads, which works out to an average of approximately 4 million reads per sample.

The library was produced with multiplex PCR. The instrument given in TCRdb is Illumina HiSeq 2500. TCRbeta libraries were built by three rounds of nested PCR using primers (Table S4), following protocols modified from ARM-PCR. Before sequencing, PCR products of 200-500 bp were cut from the gel and purified using the QIAquick gel extraction kit. The paper's processing steps were these. Reads were cleaned with Trimmomatic, merged with FLASH into complete CDR3 sequences, and assigned to V(D)J germline segments with MiTCR. Clonal diversity was computed as the inverse Simpson's index with VDJtools. In-frame sequences without a premature stop codon were defined as productive reads. Starting from the raw public reads, TCRdb applied fastp trimming at Q25, assembled clones with MiXCR and retained in-frame beta chains. When rows share a CDR3 protein, they turn into one entry using the most common DNA and genes. TCRdb, not the authors, supplied the V and J calls. This sample gives roughly 43,000 distinct CDR3 sequences in total; 60% of them show up just once. Under 50% of the sample comes from the top ten.

Summary of the overall study and its limitations: Tumor tissue showed significantly greater TCR diversity (inverse Simpson) than normal lung tissue (431.37 vs 166.20, P = 0.0075, Mann-Whitney U test). The cohort had only approximately 16 patients, and the authors noted that larger samples and more detailed clinical data are needed. The sequencing platform is not named in the methods, and unique molecular identifiers are not mentioned. A significantly larger cumulative share of the repertoire was made up by the top 100 clones in normal lung than in tumor tissue. Significantly higher TCR diversity was found in younger patients, and higher tumor TCR diversity was associated with shorter overall and disease-free survival. Because peripheral blood was not sequenced, blood TCRbeta repertoires in the lung cancer patients of the study were not examined.

Bulk unsorted tissue served as the source for RNA extraction, and RNA quality was assessed using a NanoDrop ND-1000 and an Agilent 2100. Normal lung samples were distant non-tumor tissue taken more than 3 cm from the tumor edge. Donors were newly diagnosed lung cancer patients admitted for thoracic surgery in China between August and November 2014, without prior chemotherapy. Patients who had received previous radiotherapy or chemotherapy, or who had another concurrent cancer, were excluded from the study. Pieces of surgical tissue measuring roughly 1-2.2 cm3 were kept in RNAlater solution and held at -80 degrees C until needed.

Sequencing input: distant non-tumor lung tissue. The rearranged segments are TRBV6-5 and TRBJ1-6, with the D gene uncertain. This TCR was recovered from a man aged 50-59 years with non-small cell lung cancer. The CDR3 reads CASTFDTGNSPLHF. The sequenced DNA: TGTGCCAGCACTTTTGACACGGGGAATTCACCCCTCCACTTT.